These 18 T cell receptor beta chains were all obtained from the same sample, sequenced in a study of T-cell memory formation after mild COVID-19 (dated by TCRdb to the early 2020s). Libraries came from 5' RACE. The instrument given in TCRdb is Illumina NovaSeq 6000. The raw public reads went through TCRdb reprocessing: fastp at Q25, MiXCR clone calling, in-frame beta chains kept. Entries that share a CDR3 protein sequence are merged under the most common genes and DNA. The sample table lists 210,000 or so distinct CDR3 sequences, roughly 27% of them with a count of one. Over 9.5% of the sample belongs to the ten largest clones. The sample consisted of PBMCs or a T cell subset sorted from them (not recorded which). The receptors shown here come from an adult woman who had mild COVID-19 (a few samples of this study predate the infection). The sample titles of this study are shuffled in the database, so cell type and time point are left out; the donor was told from shared clones.

This rearrangement joins TRBV27 to TRBJ2-5; perhaps TRBD2 as D (6 bases). Germline V lookup: CDR1 MNHEY, CDR2 SMNVEV (reference sequence). Deletions cut 5 bases from V and 5 bases from J, with 15 bases between. This CDR3 has 14 residues. The CDR3 coding sequence is TGTGCCAGCAGTCCGGCGGGGCCAAGGGAGACCCAGTACTTC. Protein sequence: CASSPAGPRETQYF.

This clonotype has only a few counts. The rearrangement links TRBV5-4 to TRBJ2-1, with 7 bases identical to TRBD1. J lost 4 bases, V lost 3 bases, and 4 bases had no gene match. The germline V gene encodes CDR1 SGHNT and CDR2 YYREEE (reference sequence). This CDR3 is 14 amino acids long. In DNA form, the CDR3 reads TGTGCCAGCAGCTCGGGACAGAGTTACAATGAGCAGTTCTTC. Translated, it gives CASSSGQSYNEQFF.

A note on this clonotype: At one end the junction does not follow the germline gene, possibly because of a read error. The CDR3 protein is CSSSLGLEVVYGYTF. Here the CDR3 DNA reads TGCTCCAGCAGCTTGGGACTCGAGGTCGTCTATGGCTACACCTTC. This chain joins TRBV5-1 and TRBJ1-2; TRBD1 might be the D (5 bases). In germline, CDR1 is SGHRS, CDR2 YFSETQ. CDR3 length equals 15 residues.

This clonotype was observed many times. The chain joins TRBV4-2 to TRBJ2-1; weak D call: TRBD1 (6 bases). Germline values: CDR1 LGHNA, CDR2 YNFKEQ. The CDR3 runs 17 residues. V lost 1 base to trimming and J lost 2 bases, with 15 bases between them. CDR3 in amino acids: CASSQGGQGSTYNEQFF. The CDR3 DNA reads TGTGCCAGCAGCCAAGGGGGGCAGGGGTCTACCTACAATGAGCAGTTCTTC.

The chain has TRBV7-9 and TRBJ2-5, with 7 bases lining up with TRBD1. CDR3 length: 17 amino acids. Germline assignment: CDR1 SEHNR and CDR2 FQNEAQ (reference sequence). V was clipped by 4 bases and J by 0 bases; unmatched bases: 11. This chain's CDR3 is CASSSPNDRAYQETQYF. The CDR3 DNA sequence: TGTGCCAGCAGCTCACCGAACGACAGGGCTTACCAAGAGACCCAGTACTTC.

This clonotype occurred a few times. The chain couples TRBV29-1 to TRBJ2-1; D is perhaps TRBD1 (6 bases). This CDR3 is 14 amino acids long. Germline V CDR1 and CDR2: SQVTM, ANQGSEA. Trimming pared 3 bases from V and 6 bases from J, leaving 15 bases between. This CDR3 is CSVDLGAKFNEQFF. The CDR3 coding sequence is TGCAGCGTTGATTTGGGGGCGAAGTTCAATGAGCAGTTCTTC.

In its sample, this clonotype was seen a few times. The rearrangement links TRBV2 to TRBJ2-3; the match to TRBD1 covers 9 bases. With V trimmed by 6 bases and J by 6 bases, 10 bases remained unmatched. Germline values: CDR1 SNHLY, CDR2 FYNNEI. The CDR3 extends over 15 amino acids. This chain's CDR3 is CASSKDGQGRDTQYF. The CDR3 DNA reads as TGTGCCAGCAGCAAAGATGGACAGGGGAGGGATACGCAGTATTTT.

The V and J genes are TRBV7-2 and TRBJ2-1; the D is unclear. V was shortened by 5 bases and J by 4 bases, with 9 bases between the two germline ends. The length of the CDR3 is 13 residues. CDR1 and CDR2 from the germline V gene are SGHTA and FQGNSA. For the CDR3, the DNA is TGTGCCAGCAGCGCACAAGCATACAATGAGCAGTTCTTC. Amino acid sequence: CASSAQAYNEQFF.

This sequence joins TRBV6-6 and TRBJ1-6, with D unresolved. There are 14 residues in the CDR3. Germline values: CDR1 MNHNY, CDR2 SVGAGI (reference sequence). V was trimmed by 0 bases and J by 10 bases, leaving 10 bases between them. This CDR3 reads CASSYSNSKSPLHF. The CDR3 bases are TGTGCCAGCAGTTACTCGAACAGCAAATCACCCCTCCACTTT.

The gene calls are TRBV27 and TRBJ1-6; tentative D call: TRBD1 (6 bases). Germline CDR1 MNHEY, CDR2 SMNVEV (reference sequence). There are 14 residues in the CDR3. V shed 5 bases and J shed 7 bases, with 12 bases lying between them. The CDR3 spells CASSKWTDNSPLHF. Written as DNA, the CDR3 is TGTGCCAGCAGTAAATGGACAGACAATTCACCCCTCCACTTT.

V is TRBV4-2 and J is TRBJ1-3; maybe TRBD1 (5 bases). CDR3 length: 14 amino acids. Trimming removed 7 bases at V and 2 bases at J, with 12 bases between. Germline V lookup: CDR1 LGHNA, CDR2 YNFKEQ. As DNA, the CDR3 is TGTGCCAGCACACCGGGACTTCCTGGAAACACCATATATTTT. Translated, it gives CASTPGLPGNTIYF.

This clonotype was seen just once. V is TRBV5-1 and J is TRBJ2-5; 8 bases fit TRBD2. V was clipped by 0 bases and J by 5 bases; unmatched bases: 12. The CDR3 consists of 17 residues. CDR1 and CDR2 (germline): SGHRS, YFSETQ. CDR3 nucleotides: TGCGCCAGCAGCTTGGAGTTTAGCGGGGCTTCGGGGGAGACCCAGTACTTC. Its translation is CASSLEFSGASGETQYF.

This sequence joins TRBV7-9 and TRBJ1-4; TRBD1 aligns across 9 bases. This CDR3 has 16 residues. V shed 1 base and J 3 bases; nucleotides not matched to a gene: 3. Germline V CDR1 and CDR2: SEHNR, FQNEAQ (reference sequence). CDR3 residues: CASSLGTGVPNEKLFF. DNA for the CDR3: TGTGCCAGCAGCTTAGGGACAGGGGTTCCTAATGAAAAACTGTTTTTT. Full variable domain (rest looked up from reference TRBV7-9 and TRBJ1-4): DTGVSQNPRHKITKRGQNVTFRCDPISEHNRLYWYRQTLGQGPEFLTYFQNEAQLEKSRLLSDRFSAERPKGSFSTLEIQRTEQGDSAMYLCASSLGTGVPNEKLFFGSGTQLSVL.

This chain connects TRBV27 to TRBJ2-7; 8 bases are shared with TRBD2. Germline V gene sequence: CDR1 MNHEY, CDR2 SMNVEV (reference sequence). V trimming: 5 bases; J trimming: 3 bases; junction bases outside the gene matches: 9. The CDR3 consists of 15 residues. The CDR3 loop is CASSQSSGVYYEQYF. The CDR3 region has the DNA TGTGCCAGCAGTCAGAGTAGCGGGGTTTACTACGAGCAGTACTTC.

The chain links TRBV7-9 to TRBJ2-1; D gene unclear. V was shortened by 8 bases and J by 0 bases, with 5 bases between the two germline ends. In germline, CDR1 is SEHNR, CDR2 FQNEAQ (reference sequence). The CDR3 extends over 12 amino acids. The CDR3 bases are TGTGCCAGCGTTAGCTCCTACAATGAGCAGTTCTTC. It encodes CASVSSYNEQFF.

This clonotype was detected only a few times. The chain links TRBV18 to TRBJ1-1; D is unresolved. The CDR3 runs 11 residues. Germline assignment: CDR1 KGHSH and CDR2 LQKENI. The germline V and J ends were trimmed by 3 bases and 5 bases, with 4 bases remaining between them. The DNA of the CDR3 is TGTGCCAGCTCACCGGAAACTGAAGCTTTCTTT. This translates into CASSPETEAFF.

The V gene is TRBV7-9, the J gene TRBJ2-1, with no clear D. V was pared by 0 bases and J by 14 bases, with 11 bases between. Per germline, CDR1 SEHNR and CDR2 FQNEAQ (reference sequence). This CDR3 has 12 amino acids. The CDR3 DNA sequence: TGTGCCAGCAGCTTAGCCCTAACCGAAGAGTTCTTC. It encodes CASSLALTEEFF.

This clonotype was observed a handful of times. The CDR3 protein is CASSLGSGGAETQYF. In nucleotides, the CDR3 is TGCGCCAGCAGCTTGGGTAGCGGGGGGGCCGAGACGCAGTATTTT. The rearrangement links TRBV5-1 to TRBJ2-3, with 11 nucleotides matching TRBD2. This CDR3 contains 15 residues. The ends lost 0 bases at V and 9 bases at J; junction bases unmatched: 6. Germline assignment: CDR1 SGHRS and CDR2 YFSETQ.